This T cell receptor (beta chain) was observed in a study of cytomegalovirus exposure and HLA in healthy donors. General study points: Apparent HLA restriction characterized most CMV-associated TCR beta chains in a later analysis. Listed as cytomegalovirus-associated were 164 TCR beta chains.

Researchers ran the PCR with 60 Vbeta and 13 Jbeta primers. Repertoires were generated with immunoSEQ multiplex PCR, while TCRdb's copy carries only in-frame clones and drops some. There are some 89,000 clones in the sample; around 85% occur only once, and around 7.4% lies in the top ten. This CDR3 has 15 amino acids. Germline CDR1 MRHNA, CDR2 SNTAGT. V lost 6 bases and J 4 bases, leaving 19 bases between the germline ends. A few counts support this clone. The antigen remains undetermined. The sample comprised PBMCs. The chain uses TRBV6-4 and TRBJ2-7, with a possible D match to TRBD1 (5 bases). The receptor's source is a man aged 35 to 55 in good health and CMV-seropositive. CDR3 sequence: CASRFSQGNPYEQYF. The CDR3 region has the DNA TGTGCCAGCAGATTCAGCCAGGGAAACCCTTACGAGCAGTACTTC.